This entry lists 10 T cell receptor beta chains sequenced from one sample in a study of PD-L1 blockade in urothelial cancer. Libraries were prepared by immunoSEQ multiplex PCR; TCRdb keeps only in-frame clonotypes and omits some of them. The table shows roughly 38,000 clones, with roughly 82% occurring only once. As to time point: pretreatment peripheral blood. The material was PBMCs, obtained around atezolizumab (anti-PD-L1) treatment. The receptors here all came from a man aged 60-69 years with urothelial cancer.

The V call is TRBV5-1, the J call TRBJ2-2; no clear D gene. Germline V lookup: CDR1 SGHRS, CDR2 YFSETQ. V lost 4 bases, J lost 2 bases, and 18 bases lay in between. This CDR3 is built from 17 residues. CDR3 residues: CASSEPPRTYNTGELFF. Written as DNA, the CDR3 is TGCGCCAGCAGCGAGCCCCCAAGAACTTATAACACCGGGGAGCTGTTTTTT.

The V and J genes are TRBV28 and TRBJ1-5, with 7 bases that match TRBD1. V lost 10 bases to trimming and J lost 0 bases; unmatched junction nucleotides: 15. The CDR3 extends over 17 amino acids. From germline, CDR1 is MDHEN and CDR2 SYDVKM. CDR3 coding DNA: TGTGCCACCCGATTGCCCAACACAGGGGCTAGCAATCAGCCCCAGCATTTT. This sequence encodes CATRLPNTGASNQPQHF.

CDR3 residues: CATSRELAGGSTDTQYF. CDR3 in DNA: TGTGCCACCAGCAGAGAGCTAGCGGGGGGGTCCACAGATACGCAGTATTTT. The chain employs TRBV15 and TRBJ2-3; 12 nucleotides align to TRBD2. Germline CDR1 LNHNV, CDR2 YYDKDF (reference sequence). Trimming at V came to 0 bases and at J to 2 bases, leaving 3 bases not matched to a gene. This CDR3 is 17 amino acids long.

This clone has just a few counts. CDR3 sequence (DNA): TGTGCCAGTAGTATCAGGGGAACGGCCCAGCATTTT. Translated: CASSIRGTAQHF. The chain recombines TRBV19 with TRBJ1-5; D is perhaps TRBD1 (6 bases). The length of the CDR3 is 12 residues. The germline V gene encodes CDR1 LNHDA and CDR2 SQIVND (reference sequence). The V and J ends lost 3 bases and 11 bases respectively, with 11 bases between them.

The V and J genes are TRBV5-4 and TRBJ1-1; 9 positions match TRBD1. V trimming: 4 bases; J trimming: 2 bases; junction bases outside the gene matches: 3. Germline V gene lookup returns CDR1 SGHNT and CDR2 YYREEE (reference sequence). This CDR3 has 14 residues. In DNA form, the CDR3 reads TGTGCCAGCAGCCGGGGACAGGGAAACACTGAAGCTTTCTTT. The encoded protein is CASSRGQGNTEAFF.

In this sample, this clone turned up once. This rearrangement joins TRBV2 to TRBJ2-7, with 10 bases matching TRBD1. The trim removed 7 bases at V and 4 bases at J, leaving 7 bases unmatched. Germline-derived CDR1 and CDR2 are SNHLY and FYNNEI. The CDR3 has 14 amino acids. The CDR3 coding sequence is TGTGCCAGCACCTGGGACAGGGGACAGTACGAGCAGTACTTC. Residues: CASTWDRGQYEQYF.

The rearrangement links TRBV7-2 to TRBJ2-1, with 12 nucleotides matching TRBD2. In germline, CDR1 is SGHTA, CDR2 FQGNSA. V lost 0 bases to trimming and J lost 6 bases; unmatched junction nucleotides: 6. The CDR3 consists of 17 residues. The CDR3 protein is CASSLAYLAGGRNEQFF. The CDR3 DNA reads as TGTGCCAGCAGCTTAGCCTATCTAGCGGGGGGGCGCAATGAGCAGTTCTTC.

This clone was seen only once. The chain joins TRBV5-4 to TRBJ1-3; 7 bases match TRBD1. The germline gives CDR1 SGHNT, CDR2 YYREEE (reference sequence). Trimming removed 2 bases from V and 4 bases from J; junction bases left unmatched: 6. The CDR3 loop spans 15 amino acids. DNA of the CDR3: TGTGCCAGCAGCTTAGGCACAGGGGAGGGAAACACCATATATTTT. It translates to CASSLGTGEGNTIYF.

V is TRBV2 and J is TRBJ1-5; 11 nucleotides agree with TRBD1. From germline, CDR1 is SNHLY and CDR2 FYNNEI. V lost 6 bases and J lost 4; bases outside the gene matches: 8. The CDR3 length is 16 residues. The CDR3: CASRSSDRGRNQPQHF. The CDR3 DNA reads TGTGCCAGCAGATCATCGGACAGGGGGCGAAATCAGCCCCAGCATTTT.

DNA of the CDR3: TGTGCCAGCAGGGGAGGAGTTCGCACCGGGGAGCTGTTTTTT. Translated, it gives CASRGGVRTGELFF. The chain has TRBV2 and TRBJ2-2, with D possibly matching TRBD2 (6 bases). V dropped 6 bases and J dropped 4 bases, with 12 bases sitting between them. The CDR3 has 14 amino acids. Germline lookup yields CDR1 SNHLY and CDR2 FYNNEI.